A selection of T cell receptor beta chains follows, all from one sample in a study of T cells after posttransplantation cyclophosphamide. Profiled with immunoSEQ multiplex PCR; TCRdb holds only in-frame clones, not every one. The sample carries about 36,000 clones, 78% recorded once. The sequencing here drew on CD4+ T cells sorted from blood, taken approximately 2,000 days after a stem cell transplant with posttransplant cyclophosphamide. The receptors originated from a female patient between 40 and 50 years old who received an allogeneic stem cell transplant from a related donor, was CMV-positive, and had no GVHD. Some of the T cells might come from the graft donor. Both conserved end residues are trimmed from each CDR3. Rows give clone size only sometimes, using once, few, many, or a class for an expanded clone.

J gene: TRBJ1-5; V gene: TRBV2; clone size: .; CDR3 length: 11; CDR3 protein: ASSPEREQPQH
J gene: TRBJ2-1; V gene: TRBV5-1; clone size: .; CDR3 length: 12; CDR3 protein: ASSLGGLNNEQF
J gene: TRBJ2-1; V gene: TRBV13; clone size: once; CDR3 length: 14; CDR3 protein: ASSFRQGSSYNEQF
J gene: TRBJ2-3; V gene: TRBV19; clone size: .; CDR3 length: 13; CDR3 protein: ASSTGQAGTDTQY
J gene: TRBJ1-3; V gene: TRBV10-3; clone size: .; CDR3 length: 13; CDR3 protein: AATTGTPSGNTIY
J gene: TRBJ1-1; V gene: TRBV12-5; clone size: .; CDR3 length: 12; CDR3 protein: ASGKGQPNTEAF
J gene: TRBJ1-2; V gene: TRBV6-1; clone size: few; CDR3 length: 10; CDR3 protein: ASSVGTGGYT
J gene: TRBJ1-5; V gene: TRBV19; clone size: few; CDR3 length: 13; CDR3 protein: ASIDRTGASQPQH
J gene: TRBJ1-3; V gene: TRBV7-9; clone size: .; CDR3 length: 14; CDR3 protein: ASSTPTGATGNTIY
J gene: TRBJ1-1; V gene: TRBV11-1; clone size: .; CDR3 length: 14; CDR3 protein: ASSLAFSGIYTEAF
J gene: TRBJ1-1; V gene: TRBV5-1; clone size: .; CDR3 length: 13; CDR3 protein: ASSTGTGGHAEAF
J gene: TRBJ1-3; V gene: TRBV15; clone size: once; CDR3 length: 10; CDR3 protein: ATSAHSGGIY
J gene: TRBJ2-7; V gene: TRBV11-1; clone size: .; CDR3 length: 14; CDR3 protein: ASSLDVQGSNYEQY
J gene: TRBJ2-4; V gene: TRBV6-4; clone size: .; CDR3 length: 11; CDR3 protein: ASSDRVGDIQY
J gene: TRBJ1-1; V gene: TRBV5-1; clone size: .; CDR3 length: 12; CDR3 protein: ASSLGAPRAEAF
J gene: TRBJ2-1; V gene: TRBV11-3; clone size: once; CDR3 length: 13; CDR3 protein: ASSAKVASYNEQF
J gene: TRBJ1-5; V gene: TRBV27; clone size: .; CDR3 length: 15; CDR3 protein: ASSPRQGGIRRQPQH
J gene: TRBJ2-6; V gene: TRBV19; clone size: .; CDR3 length: 14; CDR3 protein: ASSIDGVSGANVLT
J gene: TRBJ2-2; V gene: TRBV7-8; clone size: .; CDR3 length: 14; CDR3 protein: ASSLAESRGPRELF
J gene: TRBJ2-1; V gene: TRBV7-6; clone size: .; CDR3 length: 14; CDR3 protein: ASSLQGLSSYNEQF
J gene: TRBJ2-7; V gene: TRBV6-6; clone size: .; CDR3 length: 11; CDR3 protein: ASVPGGSYEQY
J gene: TRBJ1-5; V gene: TRBV6-6; clone size: .; CDR3 length: 10; CDR3 protein: ASNRGDQPQH
J gene: TRBJ2-7; V gene: TRBV5-1; clone size: .; CDR3 length: 16; CDR3 protein: ASSSGLLTGGARREQY
J gene: TRBJ1-1; V gene: TRBV5-1; clone size: .; CDR3 length: 12; CDR3 protein: ASSLGLRSTEAF
J gene: TRBJ2-3; V gene: TRBV5-1; clone size: .; CDR3 length: 14; CDR3 protein: ASSSTSGGTWGTQY
J gene: TRBJ1-5; V gene: TRBV5-5; clone size: medium-sized; CDR3 length: 14; CDR3 protein: ASSPRQGAGNQPQH
J gene: TRBJ2-1; V gene: TRBV28; clone size: .; CDR3 length: 14; CDR3 protein: ASSLSGGPTYNEQF
J gene: TRBJ2-7; V gene: TRBV18; clone size: .; CDR3 length: 13; CDR3 protein: ASSPTEGGPLGQY
J gene: TRBJ2-3; V gene: TRBV9; clone size: .; CDR3 length: 13; CDR3 protein: ASSGGGAFGDTQY
J gene: TRBJ1-2; V gene: TRBV10-3; clone size: .; CDR3 length: 11; CDR3 protein: AISESTGEGYT
J gene: TRBJ1-4; V gene: TRBV20-1; clone size: .; CDR3 length: 9; CDR3 protein: SAVRQGKLF
J gene: TRBJ2-7; V gene: TRBV6-5; clone size: once; CDR3 length: 11; CDR3 protein: ASSYDRGHEQY